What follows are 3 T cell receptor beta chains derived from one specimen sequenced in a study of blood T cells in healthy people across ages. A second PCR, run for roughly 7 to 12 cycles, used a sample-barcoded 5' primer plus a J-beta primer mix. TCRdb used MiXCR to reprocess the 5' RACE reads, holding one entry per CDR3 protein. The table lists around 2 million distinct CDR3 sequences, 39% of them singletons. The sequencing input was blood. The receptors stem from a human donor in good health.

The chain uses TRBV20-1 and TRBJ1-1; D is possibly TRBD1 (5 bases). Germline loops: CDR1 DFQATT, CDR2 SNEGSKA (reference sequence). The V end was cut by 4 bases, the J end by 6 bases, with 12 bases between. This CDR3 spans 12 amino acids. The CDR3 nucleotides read TGCAGTGCTAAAGAACAGGCTCCTGAAGCTTTCTTT. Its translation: CSAKEQAPEAFF.

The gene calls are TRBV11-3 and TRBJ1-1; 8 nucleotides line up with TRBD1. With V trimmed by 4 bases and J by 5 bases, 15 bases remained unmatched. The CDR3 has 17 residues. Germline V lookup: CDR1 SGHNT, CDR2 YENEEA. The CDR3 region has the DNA TGTGCCAGCAGCTCCTACAGGGGGTATCAGGTCGGAACTGAAGCTTTCTTT. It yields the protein CASSSYRGYQVGTEAFF.

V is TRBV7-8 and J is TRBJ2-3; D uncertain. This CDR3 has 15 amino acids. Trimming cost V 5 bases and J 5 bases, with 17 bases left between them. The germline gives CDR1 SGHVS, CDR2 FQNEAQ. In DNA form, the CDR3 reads TGTGCCAGCAGCCCCTCAGTTCAAGCAGGAGATACGCAGTATTTT. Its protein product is CASSPSVQAGDTQYF. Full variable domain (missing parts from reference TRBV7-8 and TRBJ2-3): GAGVSQSPRYKVAKRGQDVALRCDPISGHVSLFWYQQALGQGPEFLTYFQNEAQLDKSGLPSDRFFAERPEGSVSTLKIQRTQQEDSAVYLCASSPSVQAGDTQYFGPGTRLTVL.